This TCR beta chain was identified during a study of blood T cell repertoires in COVID-19. Study-level information: Spain, Italy and the United States supplied samples that represented acute and convalescent COVID-19. In each case, the material was cDNA or gDNA derived from T cells, B-cell-depleted T cells, or PBMCs.

Between the trimmed V and J ends, which lost 0 bases and 5 bases, there was a span of 7 bases. Germline V gene data show CDR1 as MGHDK and CDR2 as SYGVNS. CDR3 length equals 13 residues. Data came from immunoSEQ multiplex PCR; TCRdb stores just in-frame clones and leaves some out. The data show 150,000 to 200,000 clones, roughly 82% seen once. Seattle patient enrollment occurred during active infection, with longitudinal follow-up thereafter. This TCR was recovered from a woman aged 55-69 years with COVID-19, enrolled during active disease. Sequencing was carried out using peripheral blood. This chain links TRBV25-1 with TRBJ1-1; D is perhaps TRBD1 (5 bases). The CDR3 here is CASSEYAGTEAFF. The CDR3 coding sequence is TGTGCCAGCAGTGAATATGCAGGGACTGAAGCTTTCTTT.